The sequence of this T cell receptor (beta chain) was determined in a study of T cell changes during pregnancy in multiple sclerosis (dated by TCRdb to the late 2010s). Regarding the study in general: In women with multiple sclerosis, the researchers looked at how the T cell repertoire shifted as pregnancy progressed.

About this clone itself: It lacks a known antigen. Per-nucleotide qualities are absent, and no much larger clonotype sits a single base away.

Library prep was done by the immunoSEQ multiplex PCR assay. The source is immuneACCESS, and TCRdb retained only in-frame sequences with V and J called. Part of the clones is not carried over; for the studies checked, unresolved V genes explain less than half of this, and the remainder is unexplained. Recorded for this sample are under 75,000 clones; about 90% of them occurred a single time. 1.3% to 1.5% of the sample is in the top ten clones. The CDR3 numbers 15 residues from cysteine through phenylalanine. Only the CDR3 DNA stays, 45 bases, in frame from base 1. CDR1 is given as MNHEY and CDR2 as SVGAGI, both from the germline V gene. V trim: 6 bases; J trim: 3 bases; unmatched bases: 10.

This TCR derives from a female donor in good health, enrolled as a control in a pregnancy study. The rearranged chain carries TRBV6-5 and TRBJ1-1; 7 nucleotides in the junction match TRBD1. The input for sequencing was peripheral blood, taken in the third trimester of pregnancy. The CDR3 here reads CASRNDRAGYTEAFF. In nucleotides, the sequence is TGTGCCAGCAGAAATGACAGGGCGGGATACACTGAAGCTTTCTTT.